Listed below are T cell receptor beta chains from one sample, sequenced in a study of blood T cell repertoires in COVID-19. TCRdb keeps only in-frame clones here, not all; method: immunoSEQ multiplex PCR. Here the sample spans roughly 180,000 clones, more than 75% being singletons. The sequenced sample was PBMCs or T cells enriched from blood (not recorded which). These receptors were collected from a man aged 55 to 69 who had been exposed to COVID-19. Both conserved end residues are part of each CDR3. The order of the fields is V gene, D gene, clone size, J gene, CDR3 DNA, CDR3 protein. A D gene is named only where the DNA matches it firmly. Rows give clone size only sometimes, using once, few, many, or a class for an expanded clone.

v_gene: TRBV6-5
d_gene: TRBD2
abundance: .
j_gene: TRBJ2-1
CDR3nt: TGTGCCAGCAGCTCCGCGGGAGACAATGAGCAGTTCTTC
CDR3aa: CASSSAGDNEQFF

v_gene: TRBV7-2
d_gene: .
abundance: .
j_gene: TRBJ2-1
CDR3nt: TGTGCCAGCAGCCCTCAGGGGTACAATGAGCAGTTCTTC
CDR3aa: CASSPQGYNEQFF

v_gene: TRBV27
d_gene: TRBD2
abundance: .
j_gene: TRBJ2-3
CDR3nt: TGTGCCAGCAGTCCCGCGGGAGTAGTAGATACGCAGTATTTT
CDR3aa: CASSPAGVVDTQYF

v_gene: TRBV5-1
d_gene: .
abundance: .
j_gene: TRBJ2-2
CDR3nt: TGCGCCAGCAGCTTGGGGAGGGGAAACACCGGGGAGCTGTTTTTT
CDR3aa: CASSLGRGNTGELFF

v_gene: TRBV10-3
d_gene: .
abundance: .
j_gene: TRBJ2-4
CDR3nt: TGTGCCATCAGTGAACTCCGGGACCCAGGGACATTAGCCAAAAACATTCAGTACTTC
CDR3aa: CAISELRDPGTLAKNIQYF

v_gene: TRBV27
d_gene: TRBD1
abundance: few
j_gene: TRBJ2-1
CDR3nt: TGTGCCAGCAGTTTACTGGGGACAGGGAAAAATGAGCAGTTCTTC
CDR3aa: CASSLLGTGKNEQFF

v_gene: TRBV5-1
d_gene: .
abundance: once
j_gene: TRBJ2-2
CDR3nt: TGCGCCAGCAGCTTGGGGGGCTCCAGAGCGTCCGGGGAGCTGTTTTTT
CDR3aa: CASSLGGSRASGELFF

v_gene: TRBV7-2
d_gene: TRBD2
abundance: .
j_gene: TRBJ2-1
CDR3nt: TGTGCCAGCAGCTTAGCGACTAGCGGGAGTATTAATGAGCAGTTCTTC
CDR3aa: CASSLATSGSINEQFF

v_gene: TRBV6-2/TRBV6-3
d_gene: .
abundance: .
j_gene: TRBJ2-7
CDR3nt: TGTGCCAGCAGTTCCTACAGGGGACTCTACGAGCAGTACTTC
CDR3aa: CASSSYRGLYEQYF

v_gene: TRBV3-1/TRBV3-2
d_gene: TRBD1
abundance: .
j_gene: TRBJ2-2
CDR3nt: TGTGCCAGCAGCCACCAAAGGGGGCGTCTGAACACCGGGGAGCTGTTTTTT
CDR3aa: CASSHQRGRLNTGELFF

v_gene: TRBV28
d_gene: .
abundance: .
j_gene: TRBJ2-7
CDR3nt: TGTGCCAGCAGTGCGACCTACGAGCAGTACTTC
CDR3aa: CASSATYEQYF

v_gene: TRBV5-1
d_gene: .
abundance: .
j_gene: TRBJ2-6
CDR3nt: TGCGCCAGCAGCCAACAGGGCTCTGGGGCCAACGTCCTGACTTTC
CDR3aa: CASSQQGSGANVLTF

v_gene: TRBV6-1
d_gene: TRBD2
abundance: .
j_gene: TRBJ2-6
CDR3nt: TGTGCCAGCAGTGACTTTTACGGCGCGGGAGACTCTGGGGCCAACGTCCTGACTTTC
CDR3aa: CASSDFYGAGDSGANVLTF

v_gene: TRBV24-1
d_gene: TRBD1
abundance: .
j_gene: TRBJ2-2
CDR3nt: TGTGCCACCAGTGATCGGACAGGGTTCGGCGGGGAGCTGTTTTTT
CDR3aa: CATSDRTGFGGELFF

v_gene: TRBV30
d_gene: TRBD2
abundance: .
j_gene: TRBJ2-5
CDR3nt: TGTGCCTGGAGTCCTATCGATTCGACTAGCGGGAGAGAGACCCAGTACTTC
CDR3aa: CAWSPIDSTSGRETQYF

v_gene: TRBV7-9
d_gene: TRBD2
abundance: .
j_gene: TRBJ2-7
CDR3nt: TGTGCCAGCAGCCCAACTAGCGTCGGGGACGAGCAGTACTTC
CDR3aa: CASSPTSVGDEQYF

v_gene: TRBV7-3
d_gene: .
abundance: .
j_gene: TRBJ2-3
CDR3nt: TGTGCCAGCAGCTTAAGCAAGCTTACAGATACGCAGTATTTT
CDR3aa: CASSLSKLTDTQYF

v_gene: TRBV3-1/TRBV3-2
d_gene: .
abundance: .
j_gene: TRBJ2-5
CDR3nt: TGTGCCAGCAGCCGGGGACTCCGCCAAGAGACCCAGTACTTC
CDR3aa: CASSRGLRQETQYF

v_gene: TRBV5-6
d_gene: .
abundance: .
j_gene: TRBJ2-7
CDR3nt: TGTGCCAGCAGCCGGAATTGGGACTCCATCTACGAGCAGTACTTC
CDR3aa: CASSRNWDSIYEQYF

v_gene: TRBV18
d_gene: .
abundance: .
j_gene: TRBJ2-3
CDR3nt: TGTGCCAGCTCACCCCAGGGTGTTGCAGATACGCAGTATTTT
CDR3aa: CASSPQGVADTQYF

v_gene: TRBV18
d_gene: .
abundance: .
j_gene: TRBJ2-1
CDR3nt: TGTGCCAGCTCACCTGGGCTTACCGAGCAGTTCTTC
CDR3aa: CASSPGLTEQFF

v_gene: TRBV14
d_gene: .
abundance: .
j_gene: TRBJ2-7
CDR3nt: TGTGCCAGCAGCCAAGGACAGGCTCAGTACTTC
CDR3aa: CASSQGQAQYF

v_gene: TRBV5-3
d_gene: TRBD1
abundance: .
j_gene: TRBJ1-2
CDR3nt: TGTGCCAGAGTTAGGGGGCTATTGTCTTTGAACTATGGCTACACCTTC
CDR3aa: CARVRGLLSLNYGYTF

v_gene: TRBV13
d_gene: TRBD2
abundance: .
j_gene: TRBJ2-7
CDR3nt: TGTGCCAGCAGATTAGGGAGGGAAGGCTCCTACGAGCAGTACTTC
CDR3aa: CASRLGREGSYEQYF

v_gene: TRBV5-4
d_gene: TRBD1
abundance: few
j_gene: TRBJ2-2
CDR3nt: TGTGCCAGCAGCTCCGGGACAGGTACCACCGGGGAGCTGTTTTTT
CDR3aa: CASSSGTGTTGELFF

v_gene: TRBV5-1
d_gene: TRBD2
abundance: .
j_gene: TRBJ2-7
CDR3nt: TGCGCCAGCAGCTCGGGACTAGCGGGAGATGAGTACTTC
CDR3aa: CASSSGLAGDEYF

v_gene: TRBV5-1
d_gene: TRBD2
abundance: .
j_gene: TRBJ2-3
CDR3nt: TGCGCCAGCTCGGGGGGAGGGATCACAGATACGCAGTATTTT
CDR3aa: CASSGGGITDTQYF

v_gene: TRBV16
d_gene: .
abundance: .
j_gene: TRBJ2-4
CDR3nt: TGTGCCAGCAGCCAATATACAGGGGCGGGAATTCAGTACTTC
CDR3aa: CASSQYTGAGIQYF

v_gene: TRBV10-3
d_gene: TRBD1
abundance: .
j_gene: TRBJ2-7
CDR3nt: TGTGCCGTCGGACCAGGGGGAGAGCAGTACTTC
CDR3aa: CAVGPGGEQYF

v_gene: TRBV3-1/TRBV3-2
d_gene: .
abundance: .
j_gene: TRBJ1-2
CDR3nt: TGTGCCAGCAGCCAAGATCAGCGTTGGAACTATGGCTACACCTTC
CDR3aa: CASSQDQRWNYGYTF

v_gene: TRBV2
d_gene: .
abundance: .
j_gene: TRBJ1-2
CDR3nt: TGTGCCAGCAGGTTACAGGGCGCGACGGGCTACACCTTC
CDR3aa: CASRLQGATGYTF

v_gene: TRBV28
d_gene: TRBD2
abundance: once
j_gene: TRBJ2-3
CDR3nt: TGTGCCAGCAGTTTATACGGGAGGGCCGATCGCGCGCAGTATTTT
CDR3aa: CASSLYGRADRAQYF

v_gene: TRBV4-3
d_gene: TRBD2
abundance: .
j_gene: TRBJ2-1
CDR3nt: TGCGCCAGCAGCCAATCCGGACTAGCTAGCTATGAGCAGTTCTTC
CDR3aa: CASSQSGLASYEQFF

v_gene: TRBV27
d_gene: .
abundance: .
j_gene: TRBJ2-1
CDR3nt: TGTGCCAGCAGGGTGGTAGATGAGCAGTTCTTC
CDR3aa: CASRVVDEQFF

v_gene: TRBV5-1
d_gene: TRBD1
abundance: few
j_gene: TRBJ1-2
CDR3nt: TGCGCCAGCAGACTACCGGGACAGGCCCTCTATGGCTACACCTTC
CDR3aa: CASRLPGQALYGYTF

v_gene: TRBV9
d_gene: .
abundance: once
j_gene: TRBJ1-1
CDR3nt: TGTGCCAGCAGCCCCCCACGCGGGTTGAACACTGAAGCTTTCTTT
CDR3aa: CASSPPRGLNTEAFF

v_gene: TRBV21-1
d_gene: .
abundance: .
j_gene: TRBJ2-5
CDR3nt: TGTGCCAGCAGCACCGGACGTATTCCGGGCGGGACAGAGCCTCAAGAGACCCAGTACTTC
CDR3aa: CASSTGRIPGGTEPQETQYF

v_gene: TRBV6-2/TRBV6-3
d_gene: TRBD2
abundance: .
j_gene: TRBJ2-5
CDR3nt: TGTGCCAGCAGCAAACTAGCGGGAGGGCTTGGGACCCAGTACTTC
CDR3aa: CASSKLAGGLGTQYF

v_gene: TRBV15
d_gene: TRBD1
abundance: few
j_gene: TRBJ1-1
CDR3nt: TGTGCCACCAGCAGGGACAGGGGGCGCAAGGCTTTCTTT
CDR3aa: CATSRDRGRKAFF

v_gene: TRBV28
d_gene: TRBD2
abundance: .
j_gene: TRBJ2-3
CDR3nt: TGTGCCAGCAAGGGGACTAGCGGGAGGACGCAGTATTTT
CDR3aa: CASKGTSGRTQYF

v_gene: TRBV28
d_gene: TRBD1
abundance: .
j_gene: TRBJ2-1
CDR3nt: TGTGCCAGCAGTTTACTGGGGCGGACAGGGCGCGAGCAGTTCTTC
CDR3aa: CASSLLGRTGREQFF

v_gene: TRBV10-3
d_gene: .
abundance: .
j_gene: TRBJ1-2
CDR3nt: TGTGCCATCAGTCCGGGGGGCATGGATGGCTACACCTTC
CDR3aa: CAISPGGMDGYTF

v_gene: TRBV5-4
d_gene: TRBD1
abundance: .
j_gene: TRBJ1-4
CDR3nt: TGTGCCCTTGGGCGACAGGGTAATGAAAAACTGTTTTTT
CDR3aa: CALGRQGNEKLFF

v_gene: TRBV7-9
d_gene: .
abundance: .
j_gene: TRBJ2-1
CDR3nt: TGTGCCAGCAGCAGCCCTAGCCCCAACTCCTACAATGAGCAGTTCTTC
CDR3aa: CASSSPSPNSYNEQFF

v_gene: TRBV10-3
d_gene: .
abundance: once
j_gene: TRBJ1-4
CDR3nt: TGTGCCATCAGTGGGAGTACAACTAATGAAAAACTGTTTTTT
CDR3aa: CAISGSTTNEKLFF

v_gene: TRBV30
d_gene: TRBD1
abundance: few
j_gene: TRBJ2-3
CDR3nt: TGTGCCTGTACTACCGACGGGGACAGGGATGTGACAGATACGCAGTATTTT
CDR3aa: CACTTDGDRDVTDTQYF